There are many counts of the clone carrying this TCR beta chain. What it binds is not known. The data are from a study of regulatory T cells in long-lasting Graves disease. Study-level findings and limits: TCR diversity was lower in persistent Graves' patients (versus newly diagnosed ones). Favored usage of TRBV28, TRBJ1-2 and TRBJ2-5 was recorded in persistent disease.

This CDR3 has 12 residues. Trimming shortened V by 2 bases and J by 7 bases, and 9 bases separated the two germline ends. Building of the TCR beta libraries involved iRepertoire HTBI primers and Arm-PCR of CDR3 regions. From the multiplex PCR reads, TCRdb called clonotypes with MiXCR, one entry per CDR3 protein. The data hold 600,000 to 850,000 distinct CDR3 sequences, with around 30% observed a single time. As to time point: persistent/refractory GD, antithyroid drugs over 5 years with positive TRAb. TCR sequences were obtained from RNA taken from PBMCs. A blood draw put roughly 10 milliliters of peripheral blood into EDTA tubes.

The origin of this receptor is a female donor with Graves disease. Specimen: peripheral blood mononuclear cells (PBMCs), collected when the disease was refractory, from a patient treated with antithyroid drugs. This rearrangement joins TRBV12-3 or TRBV12-4 to TRBJ2-7; D gene ambiguous. This CDR3 reads CASSLRGAEQYF. The CDR3 coding sequence is TGTGCCAGCAGTTTACGTGGAGCGGAGCAGTACTTC.